Listed below are T cell receptor beta chains from one sample, sequenced in a study of blood T cells in healthy people across ages. Each CDR3 protein gets one entry after TCRdb re-called the 5' RACE reads with MiXCR. The repertoire holds 660,000 or so distinct CDR3 sequences, with approximately 59% as singletons. Sequencing was done on a sample of blood. These receptors all come from a man between 60 and 75 years old in good health. The CDR3 runs from the conserved cysteine through the conserved F or W. Expanded clones get a size class; other rows say once, few or many, or leave the size out.

clone size | V gene | CDR3 protein
few | TRBV7-2 | CASSRTGPSLYEQYF
. | TRBV6-5 | CASQTDLRTQYF
. | TRBV4-2 | CASSQDGWRDSYEQYF
. | TRBV20-1 | CSARSGRGSYQPQHF
once | TRBV5-1 | CASSSDGVFQETQYF
. | TRBV5-1 | CASSSDSTDEKLFF
. | TRBV10-3 | CAISARGLDEQYF
. | TRBV20-1 | CSAILWGAYNEQFF
. | TRBV28 | CASKNNRGAGETQYF
. | TRBV6-2/TRBV6-3 | CASSYSRKNHGYTF
. | TRBV12-3/TRBV12-4 | CASRPDWANEQFF
. | TRBV6-5 | CASSYYAARETQYF
. | TRBV20-1 | CSAKERRTNTEAFF
few | TRBV3-1 | CASSVDSGFKETQYF
few | TRBV6-6 | CASSTPGQRLPEQYF
. | TRBV6-6 | CASGGTGSGYGYTF
. | TRBV4-2 | CASSQDTSGGVTYEQYF
. | TRBV10-3 | CAIKYGTSGGTDTQYF
. | TRBV2 | CASSEASYTDTQYF
once | TRBV28 | CASSQQGVTEAFF
once | TRBV14 | CASSLPGTVSTDTQYF
. | TRBV19 | CASSIVRTSSYGYTF
. | TRBV4-1 | CASSQDPGANYGYTF
many | TRBV20-1 | CSARMSGRETQYF